A single sample is the source of the 32 T cell receptor beta chains below, sequenced in a study of blood T cell repertoires in COVID-19. Measured with immunoSEQ multiplex PCR; TCRdb has only the in-frame clones, and not every one. This table has 70,000 to 80,000 clones, around 85% appearing once. The sample was peripheral blood. Receptors were obtained from a human donor in a cohort sampled during active COVID-19.

J is TRBJ1-6 and V is TRBV11-2, with TRBD1 as a possible D gene (5 bases). CDR1 and CDR2 from the germline V gene are SGHAT and FQNNGV. The V end was cut by 8 bases, the J end by 6 bases, with 14 bases between. There are 14 residues in the CDR3. CDR3 sequence: CASSMSGLNSPLHF. For the CDR3, the DNA is TGTGCCAGCTCGATGTCAGGGCTTAATTCACCCCTCCACTTT.

This rearrangement joins TRBV5-6 to TRBJ1-1, with D unclear. There are 14 residues in the CDR3. V lost 2 bases to trimming and J lost 2 bases, with 10 bases between them. From germline, CDR1 is SGHDT and CDR2 YYEEEE. The chain's CDR3 is CASSFKGGNTEAFF. The CDR3 DNA sequence: TGTGCCAGCAGCTTTAAGGGAGGAAACACTGAAGCTTTCTTT.

The chain recombines TRBV3-1 (or the pseudogene TRBV3-2) with TRBJ1-2, with 7 bases fitting TRBD1. Germline V gene sequence: CDR1 LGHDT, CDR2 YNNKEL (reference sequence). V gave up 3 bases and J gave up 7 bases; unmatched junction bases: 8. The CDR3 is 14 residues long. CDR3 sequence (DNA): TGTGCCAGCAGCCAGCTTTATTACAGGGGTGGCTACACCTTC. It yields the protein CASSQLYYRGGYTF.

The CDR3 DNA sequence: TGTGCCAGCAGTGGGACAGGGGGAACCTATGGCTACACCTTC. Protein product: CASSGTGGTYGYTF. This chain joins TRBV25-1 and TRBJ1-2; 10 bases map to TRBD1. V lost 4 bases and J lost 4; bases outside the gene matches: 3. Looked up from germline, CDR1 is MGHDK and CDR2 is SYGVNS. The CDR3 consists of 14 residues.

The chain carries TRBV7-3 and TRBJ2-2; D remains unclear. CDR1 is SGHTA and CDR2 is FQGTGA in the germline V gene. With 5 bases removed from V and 2 bases from J, the gap between germline ends came to 3 bases. The CDR3 totals 12 residues. Written as DNA, the CDR3 is TGTGCCAGCAGCCTTAACACCGGGGAGCTGTTTTTT. Its protein is CASSLNTGELFF.

The V and J genes are TRBV7-2 and TRBJ2-3; 10 bases fit TRBD2. The length of the CDR3 is 16 residues. The germline gives CDR1 SGHTA, CDR2 FQGNSA. Trimming at V came to 1 base and at J to 6 bases, leaving 7 bases not matched to a gene. In DNA form, the CDR3 reads TGTGCCAGCAGCTTAGTAAGCGGGGGGGCATGGGATACGCAGTATTTT. Protein: CASSLVSGGAWDTQYF.

This clone was detected only once. The V gene is TRBV18, the J gene TRBJ2-2; D unresolved. The CDR3 covers 16 residues. V was clipped by 3 bases and J by 0 bases, with 11 bases between them. CDR1 and CDR2 (germline): KGHSH, LQKENI. The CDR3 region is CASSPASPANTGELFF. The CDR3, as DNA: TGTGCCAGCTCACCGGCCAGTCCTGCGAACACCGGGGAGCTGTTTTTT.

This clone appeared a single time. The V gene is TRBV5-6, the J gene TRBJ1-6; D is undetermined. CDR3 length: 15 amino acids. Germline V gene lookup returns CDR1 SGHDT and CDR2 YYEEEE. V gave up 4 bases and J gave up 8 bases, with 16 bases separating them. This CDR3 is CASSPRERSYSPLHF. The CDR3 bases are TGTGCCAGCAGCCCCCGCGAAAGATCCTATTCACCCCTCCACTTT.

In its sample, this clone was seen once. The chain has TRBV30 and TRBJ2-5, with 10 bases lining up with TRBD1. The CDR3 totals 15 residues. Unmatched junction bases numbered 4, after V lost 3 bases and J lost 0 bases. Germline CDR1 is GTSNPN and CDR2 is SVGIG (reference sequence). The CDR3 DNA reads as TGTGCCTGGAGCCCCGGACAGGGGGACCAAGAGACCCAGTACTTC. Protein sequence: CAWSPGQGDQETQYF.

This chain links TRBV30 with TRBJ2-5, with D unclear. Germline V gives CDR1 GTSNPN, CDR2 SVGIG (reference sequence). Trimming left V 2 bases short and J 2 bases short, with 3 bases between. The length of the CDR3 is 11 residues. CDR3 loop: CAWSQQETQYF. CDR3 in DNA: TGTGCCTGGAGTCAACAAGAGACCCAGTACTTC. Complete variable domain (other parts from reference TRBV30 and TRBJ2-5): SQTIHQWPATLVQPVGSPLSLECTVEGTSNPNLYWYRQAAGRGLQLLFYSVGIGQISSEVPQNLSASRPQDRQFILSSKKLLLSDSGFYLCAWSQQETQYFGPGTRLLVL.

This sequence joins TRBV27 and TRBJ1-1, with 8 bases fitting TRBD1. The germline CDR1 and CDR2 sequences are MNHEY and SMNVEV (reference sequence). This CDR3 contains 16 residues. The V gene end was trimmed by 2 bases and the J gene end by 3 bases; junction bases not matched to a gene: 8. CDR3 nucleotides: TGTGCCAGCAGTTTAAATGCCGGACAGGGCGACACTGAAGCTTTCTTT. The encoded protein is CASSLNAGQGDTEAFF.

The chain uses TRBV18 and TRBJ2-3; 11 nucleotides align to TRBD2. The CDR3 covers 16 residues. CDR1 KGHSH and CDR2 LQKENI come from the germline V gene. J lost 6 bases, V lost 3 bases, and 8 bases had no gene match. The CDR3: CASSPQTSGVGDTQYF. CDR3 coding DNA: TGTGCCAGCTCACCCCAGACTAGCGGGGTCGGGGATACGCAGTATTTT.

The chain carries TRBV5-1 and TRBJ2-1, with D tentatively TRBD2 (5 bases). Germline V gene lookup returns CDR1 SGHRS and CDR2 YFSETQ. The CDR3 runs 14 residues. Trimming cost V 3 bases and J 7 bases, with 14 bases left between them. The CDR3 region is CASSSRPWENEQFF. The CDR3 DNA follows: TGCGCCAGCAGCTCCCGGCCCTGGGAGAATGAGCAGTTCTTC. Full variable domain (remainder filled in from reference TRBV5-1 and TRBJ2-1): KAGVTQTPRYLIKTRGQQVTLSCSPISGHRSVSWYQQTPGQGLQFLFEYFSETQRNKGNFPGRFSGRQFSNSRSEMNVSTLELGDSALYLCASSSRPWENEQFFGPGTRLTVL.

The chain carries TRBV6-5 and TRBJ1-6, with TRBD1 identical over 7 bases. Germline trimming cut 2 bases from V and 6 bases from J; bases unmatched to any gene: 4. This CDR3 spans 15 amino acids. Per germline, CDR1 MNHEY and CDR2 SVGAGI. This chain's CDR3 is CASSYHRQGNSPLHF. CDR3 sequence (DNA): TGTGCCAGCAGTTACCACCGACAGGGTAATTCACCCCTCCACTTT.

The chain uses TRBV7-2 and TRBJ2-7; a weak D match, TRBD2 (6 bases). V was shortened by 3 bases and J by 0 bases, with 9 bases between the two germline ends. The CDR3 runs to 14 residues. Germline loops: CDR1 SGHTA, CDR2 FQGNSA. CDR3 in amino acids: CASSLQGLSYEQYF. CDR3 bases: TGTGCCAGCAGCTTGCAGGGACTCTCCTACGAGCAGTACTTC.

The CDR3 nucleotides read TGTGCCAGCAGTGACTCCGGGGGTCCCGGGGAGCTGTTTTTT. It yields the protein CASSDSGGPGELFF. The gene calls are TRBV6-4 and TRBJ2-2; TRBD2 is a possible D gene (6 bases). The germline V and J ends were trimmed by 0 bases and 6 bases, with 8 bases remaining between them. CDR1 is MRHNA and CDR2 is SNTAGT in the germline V gene. The CDR3 length is 14 residues.

This sequence joins TRBV10-3 and TRBJ2-7; 9 positions agree with TRBD1. With 0 bases clipped from V and 4 bases from J, the junction kept 4 bases outside the gene matches. This CDR3 spans 15 amino acids. Germline V lookup: CDR1 ENHRY, CDR2 SYGVKD. CDR3: CAISESFDRGYEQYF. The CDR3 DNA sequence: TGTGCCATCAGTGAGTCGTTTGACAGGGGGTACGAGCAGTACTTC.

The CDR3 DNA reads as TGTGCCAGCAGCCAACCGGGACAGGGGGCCCTCTATGGCTACACCTTC. Translating it yields CASSQPGQGALYGYTF. The chain is built from TRBV3-1 (or the pseudogene TRBV3-2) and TRBJ1-2, with 12 bases lining up with TRBD1. The CDR3 loop spans 16 amino acids. Germline V gene data show CDR1 as LGHDT and CDR2 as YNNKEL (reference sequence). Unmatched junction bases numbered 5, after V lost 2 bases and J lost 4 bases.

The chain has TRBV7-2 and TRBJ2-1, with TRBD2 as a possible D gene (6 bases). CDR3 length equals 17 residues. V lost 5 bases, J lost 0 bases, and 17 bases lay in between. Germline V CDR1 and CDR2: SGHTA, FQGNSA. The CDR3 reads CASSRFKAGSSYNEQFF. DNA for the CDR3: TGTGCCAGCAGCCGTTTCAAGGCGGGGAGCTCCTACAATGAGCAGTTCTTC. Together with reference TRBV7-2 and TRBJ2-1, the CDR3 gives the full variable domain: GAGVSQSPSNKVTEKGKDVELRCDPISGHTALYWYRQSLGQGLEFLIYFQGNSAPDKSGLPSDRFSAERTGGSVSTLTIQRTQQEDSAVYLCASSRFKAGSSYNEQFFGPGTRLTVL.

The chain joins TRBV2 to TRBJ2-5; D may be TRBD1 (6 bases). The CDR3 totals 15 residues. Trimming took 6 bases from V and 7 from J, leaving 21 bases between them. Germline CDR1 reads SNHLY; CDR2 reads FYNNEI. This CDR3 is CASRNRDNKGVTQYF. The CDR3 DNA sequence: TGTGCCAGCAGGAACAGGGACAATAAAGGGGTGACCCAGTACTTC.

The rearrangement joins TRBV12-5 to TRBJ2-1; 10 positions match TRBD2. Per germline, CDR1 LGHNT and CDR2 FRNRAP. The V segment lost 5 bases and the J segment 2 bases; nucleotides outside the gene matches: 15. The CDR3 length is 19 residues. CDR3: CASGPSGLANFVAYNEQFF. CDR3 bases: TGTGCTAGTGGTCCGTCGGGACTAGCGAATTTTGTGGCCTACAATGAGCAGTTCTTC.

The V call is TRBV5-7, the J call TRBJ1-5; D is unclear. TRBV5-7 is recorded as an ORF, its role being uncertain. This CDR3 has 18 amino acids. Between the trimmed V and J ends, which lost 4 bases and 0 bases, there was a span of 20 bases. CDR3 residues: CASSPPPPPVYSNQPQHF. DNA for the CDR3: TGTGCCAGCAGCCCCCCGCCGCCGCCCGTCTATAGCAATCAGCCCCAGCATTTT.

The genes are TRBV2 and TRBJ1-1; D is unclear. Trimming took 2 bases from V and 4 from J, leaving 8 bases between them. The CDR3 is made up of 13 amino acids. CDR1 and CDR2 from the germline V gene are SNHLY and FYNNEI. CDR3 sequence reads: CASSERGPTEAFF. In nucleotides, the CDR3 is TGTGCCAGCAGTGAACGGGGTCCCACTGAAGCTTTCTTT.

The gene calls are TRBV28 and TRBJ2-7; 8 nucleotides align to TRBD2. CDR3 length equals 14 residues. V lost 5 bases and J lost 2; bases outside the gene matches: 5. Germline V CDR1 and CDR2: MDHEN, SYDVKM. This CDR3 reads CASSAGGPTYEQYF. The CDR3 bases are TGTGCCAGCAGTGCGGGAGGACCAACCTACGAGCAGTACTTC.

The chain couples TRBV25-1 to TRBJ2-1; 9 bases are a match to TRBD1. The J segment lost 3 bases and the V segment lost 4 bases, leaving 4 bases of the junction unmatched. This CDR3 has 15 amino acids. Germline-derived CDR1 and CDR2 are MGHDK and SYGVNS. The CDR3 reads CASSADRGNYNEQFF. CDR3 coding DNA: TGTGCCAGCAGTGCGGACAGGGGCAACTACAATGAGCAGTTCTTC.

The V and J genes are TRBV5-1 and TRBJ2-7; 10 bases are a match to TRBD1. Germline V lookup: CDR1 SGHRS, CDR2 YFSETQ. V shed 4 bases, J shed 5 bases, and the junction held 6 bases outside the gene matches. CDR3 size: 14 residues. The CDR3 spells CASSPDRGSNEQYF. Here the CDR3 DNA reads TGCGCCAGCAGCCCGGACAGGGGGAGTAACGAGCAGTACTTC.

The rearrangement links TRBV28 to TRBJ2-3; D may be TRBD2 (5 bases). The CDR3 covers 11 residues. CDR1 is MDHEN, CDR2 SYDVKM, per germline. V lost 8 bases to trimming and J lost 5 bases, with 8 bases between them. CDR3 sequence reads: CASLREDTQYF. The CDR3 coding sequence is TGTGCCAGCCTTCGGGAAGATACGCAGTATTTT.

The V call is TRBV7-9, the J call TRBJ1-1; a possible D gene is TRBD1 (5 bases). Germline CDR1 SEHNR, CDR2 FQNEAQ (reference sequence). The CDR3 sequence is 14 residues long. Trimming cost V 1 base and J 4 bases, with 10 bases left between them. The CDR3 protein is CASSLERGITEAFF. The CDR3 DNA is TGTGCCAGCAGCTTAGAAAGGGGCATCACTGAAGCTTTCTTT.

V is TRBV27 and J is TRBJ2-5; tentative D call: TRBD1 (5 bases). This CDR3 has 14 residues. V was trimmed by 3 bases and J by 2 bases, leaving 10 bases between them. Germline loops: CDR1 MNHEY, CDR2 SMNVEV (reference sequence). The CDR3 bases are TGTGCCAGCAGTTTTCTCGGACATCAAGAGACCCAGTACTTC. It translates to CASSFLGHQETQYF.

This clone has just one count. As DNA, the CDR3 is TGCAGTGCTAGTCAGGGGCAAGAGACCCAGTACTTC. Translating gives CSASQGQETQYF. The chain has TRBV20-1 and TRBJ2-5, with D possibly being TRBD1 (6 bases). V shed 3 bases and J shed 2 bases, with 7 bases lying between them. CDR1 is DFQATT and CDR2 is SNEGSKA in the germline V gene (reference sequence). This CDR3 has 12 amino acids.

The chain joins TRBV3-1 (or the pseudogene TRBV3-2) to TRBJ2-7, with TRBD2 as a possible D gene (5 bases). Germline-derived CDR1 and CDR2 are LGHDT and YNNKEL (reference sequence). CDR3 length equals 14 residues. Trimming stripped 2 bases from V and 5 bases from J, with 13 bases between. The CDR3: CASSQTRDSHEQYF. The CDR3 DNA follows: TGTGCCAGCAGCCAAACTAGAGATAGCCACGAGCAGTACTTC.

The chain carries TRBV21-1 and TRBJ1-1; TRBD1, the D gene given by the table, was not confirmed from the DNA. TRBV21-1 counts as a pseudogene. The CDR3 covers 15 residues. The CDR3 nucleotides are TGTGCCAGCAGCAGATACAGACGCCGACACACTGAAGCTTTCTTT. This gives the protein CASSRYRRRHTEAFF.